What follows are 31 T cell receptor beta chains derived from one specimen sequenced in a study of CD8+ T cells in alopecia areata. Indicated treatment: oral pan-JAK inhibitor, 5-10 mg twice daily. In each case, RNA was isolated and then reverse transcribed into cDNA as the sequencing template. Using immunoSEQ multiplex PCR, the repertoire was profiled, and TCRdb retains in-frame clones only, with some absent. The table has 160,000 or so clones, about three fifths seen once. The sample here was CD4+ T cells sorted from blood, taken between weeks 55 and 65, from a patient treated with tofacitinib. These TCRs come from a human donor with alopecia areata.

The chain joins TRBV7-8 to TRBJ2-4, with D possibly matching TRBD1 (5 bases). Germline values: CDR1 SGHVS, CDR2 FQNEAQ. The CDR3 has 16 residues. V gave up 3 bases and J gave up 1 base, with 13 bases separating them. For the CDR3, the DNA is TGTGCCAGCAGCTTTGGCCCCTCAGGGGCCAAAAACATTCAGTACTTC. Protein sequence: CASSFGPSGAKNIQYF.

This clone appeared once. The chain has TRBV5-1 and TRBJ1-2; a possible D gene is TRBD1 (6 bases). The CDR3 extends over 13 amino acids. Trimming shortened V by 5 bases and J by 4 bases, and 12 bases separated the two germline ends. The V gene's germline CDR1 is SGHRS and CDR2 YFSETQ. The CDR3 loop is CASSPGVAYGYTF. For the CDR3, the DNA is TGCGCCAGCAGTCCAGGGGTAGCCTATGGCTACACCTTC.

The chain carries TRBV19 and TRBJ1-1; TRBD1 matches 7 bases. The CDR3 covers 13 residues. J gave up 4 bases and V 6 bases, and 5 bases lay outside the gene matches. CDR1 is LNHDA, CDR2 SQIVND, per germline (reference sequence). In DNA form, the CDR3 reads TGTGCCAGTAGCTACAGGGGTTCCACTGAAGCTTTCTTT. Protein: CASSYRGSTEAFF. The whole variable domain, filled in from reference TRBV19 and TRBJ1-1, reads DGGITQSPKYLFRKEGQNVTLSCEQNLNHDAMYWYRQDPGQGLRLIYYSQIVNDFQKGDIAEGYSVSREKKESFPLTVTSAQKNPTAFYLCASSYRGSTEAFFGQGTRLTVV.

This clone was counted between two and nine times. The rearrangement links TRBV29-1 to TRBJ2-7; 8 nucleotides agree with TRBD1. The junction had 7 bases not matched to a gene; V was cut back by 7 bases and J by 2 bases. Looked up from germline, CDR1 is SQVTM and CDR2 is ANQGSEA. CDR3 size: 13 residues. CDR3 nucleotides: TGCAGCGGGGCGCAGGGGGCAACCTACGAGCAGTACTTC. Protein product: CSGAQGATYEQYF.

As concerns this clone: The same CDR3 arises from other DNA sequences in this sample as well. The J gene is TRBJ2-7, the V gene TRBV30, with 8 bases matching TRBD1. V shed 0 bases and J 4 bases; nucleotides not matched to a gene: 5. Germline V gene data show CDR1 as GTSNPN and CDR2 as SVGIG (reference sequence). The CDR3 sequence is 14 residues long. For the CDR3, the DNA is TGTGCCTGGAGTGTAAACAGGGGGGCTTACGAGCAGTACTTC. This translates into CAWSVNRGAYEQYF.

The J gene is TRBJ1-1, the V gene TRBV4-1; D is possibly TRBD1 (5 bases). The germline V gene has CDR1 MGHRA and CDR2 YSYEKL. Trimming took off 4 bases at V and 0 bases at J, with 6 bases between the two ends. CDR3 length: 13 amino acids. CDR3 sequence reads: CASSRGMNTEAFF. In DNA form, the CDR3 reads TGCGCCAGCAGCCGGGGGATGAACACTGAAGCTTTCTTT.

The rearrangement joins TRBV4-1 to TRBJ2-1; D might be TRBD1 (5 bases). CDR1 is MGHRA, CDR2 YSYEKL, per germline. V dropped 1 base and J dropped 0 bases, with 13 bases sitting between them. This CDR3 is 17 amino acids long. The CDR3, as DNA: TGCGCCAGCAGCCAAGCAGGGTCAGGCGTCTCCTACAATGAGCAGTTCTTC. Residues: CASSQAGSGVSYNEQFF.

This clone was counted a few times. Written as DNA, the CDR3 is TGTGCCAGCAGCTTAGGATGGAATCAGCCCCAGCATTTT. Its protein is CASSLGWNQPQHF. The chain recombines TRBV7-9 with TRBJ1-5; D gene ambiguous. Trimming removed 1 base from V and 4 bases from J, with 5 bases in between. Germline V CDR1 and CDR2: SEHNR, FQNEAQ (reference sequence). CDR3 length: 13 amino acids.

There are a few counts of this clone. The chain employs TRBV5-1 and TRBJ2-7, with TRBD1 matching over 7 bases. The CDR3 is 15 residues long. V dropped 5 bases and J dropped 6; count of bases not matched to a gene: 14. Germline lookup yields CDR1 SGHRS and CDR2 YFSETQ. CDR3 in amino acids: CASSRDSQTRGEQYF. The DNA for the CDR3 is TGCGCCAGCAGTCGGGACAGCCAGACTCGGGGCGAGCAGTACTTC.

The rearrangement uses TRBV30 and TRBJ2-6; D may be TRBD1 (5 bases). This CDR3 has 13 residues. Trimming cost V 4 bases and J 4 bases, with 8 bases left between them. Germline assignment: CDR1 GTSNPN and CDR2 SVGIG (reference sequence). The CDR3: CAWTGPGANVLTF. The CDR3 nucleotides are TGTGCCTGGACAGGGCCCGGGGCCAACGTCCTGACTTTC. Looking up the rest from reference TRBV30 and TRBJ2-6 gives the full variable domain: SQTIHQWPATLVQPVGSPLSLECTVEGTSNPNLYWYRQAAGRGLQLLFYSVGIGQISSEVPQNLSASRPQDRQFILSSKKLLLSDSGFYLCAWTGPGANVLTFGAGSRLTVL.

The chain has TRBV10-3 and TRBJ1-2; 7 bases match TRBD1. J lost 4 bases, V lost 6 bases, and 5 bases had no gene match. The CDR3 has 13 residues. The germline CDR1 and CDR2 sequences are ENHRY and SYGVKD. The CDR3 here is CAISQTGSYGYTF. The CDR3, as DNA: TGTGCCATCAGCCAGACAGGGTCCTATGGCTACACCTTC.

The rearrangement uses TRBV2 and TRBJ2-5; no clear D. V lost 6 bases and J lost 4, with 18 bases in between. In germline, CDR1 is SNHLY, CDR2 FYNNEI. The CDR3 loop spans 15 amino acids. This chain's CDR3 is CASRTRPSWGETQYF. The CDR3, as DNA: TGTGCCAGCAGGACCAGACCCTCCTGGGGAGAGACCCAGTACTTC.

The chain uses TRBV30 and TRBJ1-1, with D maybe TRBD1 (5 bases). V dropped 1 base and J dropped 5 bases, with 23 bases sitting between them. CDR3 length equals 17 residues. The germline V gene encodes CDR1 GTSNPN and CDR2 SVGIG (reference sequence). CDR3 protein: CAWSGILRALGGTEAFF. The CDR3 nucleotides read TGTGCCTGGAGTGGTATTTTAAGGGCCCTGGGGGGTACTGAAGCTTTCTTT. Full variable domain (rest looked up from reference TRBV30 and TRBJ1-1): SQTIHQWPATLVQPVGSPLSLECTVEGTSNPNLYWYRQAAGRGLQLLFYSVGIGQISSEVPQNLSASRPQDRQFILSSKKLLLSDSGFYLCAWSGILRALGGTEAFFGQGTRLTVV.

This clone was observed a handful of times. The chain recombines TRBV5-1 with TRBJ2-5; D gene uncertain. CDR3 length equals 14 residues. Looked up from germline, CDR1 is SGHRS and CDR2 is YFSETQ. The germline V and J ends were trimmed by 0 bases and 1 base, with 7 bases remaining between them. DNA for the CDR3: TGCGCCAGCAGCTTGGTTGCAGTCCAAGAGACCCAGTACTTC. Translation: CASSLVAVQETQYF.

The chain joins TRBV11-2 to TRBJ2-7, with D possibly matching TRBD2 (6 bases). The CDR3 has 15 residues. Trimming stripped 6 bases from V and 3 bases from J, with 18 bases between. Germline CDR1 SGHAT, CDR2 FQNNGV. CDR3 amino acids: CASRDRSGGGYEQYF. Here the CDR3 DNA reads TGTGCCAGCAGGGACCGGTCCGGGGGAGGCTACGAGCAGTACTTC.

This clone was seen a handful of times. The chain joins TRBV11-1 to TRBJ2-7; D may be TRBD1 (6 bases). The CDR3 consists of 14 residues. Trimming took 5 bases from V and 1 from J, leaving 12 bases between them. Germline V gives CDR1 SGHAT, CDR2 FQDESV (reference sequence). CDR3 loop: CASSQDRLSYEQYF. CDR3 nucleotides: TGTGCCAGCAGCCAAGACAGGTTATCCTACGAGCAGTACTTC.

The chain has TRBV25-1 and TRBJ2-2; D might be TRBD2 (5 bases). V lost 0 bases and J lost 1, with 6 bases in between. The CDR3 totals 15 residues. The germline gives CDR1 MGHDK, CDR2 SYGVNS. CDR3 protein: CASSEYRGNTGELFF. As DNA, the CDR3 is TGTGCCAGCAGTGAATATCGGGGGAACACCGGGGAGCTGTTTTTT. Together with reference TRBV25-1 and TRBJ2-2, the CDR3 gives the full variable domain: EADIYQTPRYLVIGTGKKITLECSQTMGHDKMYWYQQDPGMELHLIHYSYGVNSTEKGDLSSESTVSRIRTEHFPLTLESARPSHTSQYLCASSEYRGNTGELFFGEGSRLTVL.

V gene TRBV7-9 combines with J gene TRBJ1-5; 8 bases fit TRBD1. Unmatched junction bases numbered 4, after V lost 3 bases and J lost 6 bases. Germline CDR1 SEHNR, CDR2 FQNEAQ (reference sequence). There are 14 residues in the CDR3. As DNA, the CDR3 is TGTGCCAGCAGCTTTGGACAGGGCGGTCAGCCCCAGCATTTT. This encodes CASSFGQGGQPQHF.

V usage is TRBV18 and J usage is TRBJ2-3; 8 bases are a match to TRBD1. The CDR3 consists of 15 residues. The germline CDR1 and CDR2 sequences are KGHSH and LQKENI. Trimming took 3 bases from V and 2 from J; bases not matched to a gene: 4. The CDR3 reads CASSPRQGNTDTQYF. The CDR3 bases are TGTGCCAGCTCACCCAGACAGGGGAACACAGATACGCAGTATTTT.

V is TRBV30 and J is TRBJ2-7; 7 bases agree with TRBD1. The CDR3 loop spans 11 amino acids. Germline V CDR1 and CDR2: GTSNPN, SVGIG (reference sequence). With 2 bases clipped from V and 8 bases from J, the junction kept 3 bases outside the gene matches. CDR3 residues: CAWSIQGQQYF. The CDR3 bases are TGTGCCTGGAGTATACAGGGGCAGCAGTACTTC.

The V and J genes are TRBV4-1 and TRBJ1-4, with D possibly TRBD1 on 6 matching bases. In germline, CDR1 is MGHRA, CDR2 YSYEKL. Trimming removed 4 bases at V and 0 bases at J, with 12 bases between. CDR3 length: 16 amino acids. CDR3 in DNA: TGCGCCAGCAGCCTTGGACAGCTCACAACTAATGAAAAACTGTTTTTT. It is translated as CASSLGQLTTNEKLFF.

The chain recombines TRBV11-2 with TRBJ1-6; D not certain. There are 13 residues in the CDR3. Germline V gene sequence: CDR1 SGHAT, CDR2 FQNNGV. V was trimmed by 1 base and J by 6 bases, leaving 4 bases between them. Here the CDR3 DNA reads TGTGCCAGCAGCTTAGGGGGTAATTCACCCCTCCACTTT. Translating gives CASSLGGNSPLHF. The variable domain in full, completed from reference TRBV11-2 and TRBJ1-6, reads EAGVAQSPRYKIIEKRQSVAFWCNPISGHATLYWYQQILGQGPKLLIQFQNNGVVDDSQLPKDRFSAERLKGVDSTLKIQPAKLEDSAVYLCASSLGGNSPLHFGNGTRLTVT.

This clone was observed many times. V is TRBV7-2 and J is TRBJ2-1, with 7 positions matching TRBD2. This CDR3 comprises 16 residues. V lost 1 base to trimming and J lost 4 bases; unmatched junction nucleotides: 7. Germline CDR1 reads SGHTA; CDR2 reads FQGNSA. The CDR3 DNA reads as TGTGCCAGCAGCTTAGTACGGCTAGCGGTTTACAATGAGCAGTTCTTC. Translating gives CASSLVRLAVYNEQFF.

This CDR3 reads CARRERDRIPLPSYEQYF. CDR3 DNA sequence: TGCGCCAGGAGAGAACGGGACAGGATTCCCTTACCTTCCTACGAGCAGTACTTC. The chain employs TRBV5-1 and TRBJ2-7; 8 nucleotides match TRBD1. The germline V gene encodes CDR1 SGHRS and CDR2 YFSETQ. J was trimmed by 1 base and V by 8 bases; bases with no gene match: 20. The CDR3 length is 18 residues. The whole variable domain, filled in from reference TRBV5-1 and TRBJ2-7, reads KAGVTQTPRYLIKTRGQQVTLSCSPISGHRSVSWYQQTPGQGLQFLFEYFSETQRNKGNFPGRFSGRQFSNSRSEMNVSTLELGDSALYLCARRERDRIPLPSYEQYFGPGTRLTVT.

This clone appeared a single time. The chain recombines TRBV5-1 with TRBJ2-5, with 9 bases fitting TRBD1. Germline-derived CDR1 and CDR2 are SGHRS and YFSETQ. CDR3 length: 16 residues. The J segment lost 2 bases and the V segment lost 4 bases, leaving 9 bases of the junction unmatched. The CDR3 coding sequence is TGCGCCAGCAGCCCAGGCCCGGGACAGGGTCAAGAGACCCAGTACTTC. Translated, it gives CASSPGPGQGQETQYF.

This chain uses TRBV7-8 with TRBJ2-7; D not resolved. V dropped 5 bases and J dropped 9 bases, with 14 bases sitting between them. The CDR3 spans 12 residues. Germline V lookup: CDR1 SGHVS, CDR2 FQNEAQ. The CDR3 reads CASSPPGAGQYF. The CDR3 region has the DNA TGTGCCAGCAGCCCCCCGGGCGCAGGGCAGTACTTC.

This rearrangement joins TRBV2 to TRBJ1-6; D remains ambiguous. The germline V gene encodes CDR1 SNHLY and CDR2 FYNNEI. V was cut by 0 bases and J by 7 bases, with 13 bases left in between. The length of the CDR3 is 16 residues. For the CDR3, the DNA is TGTGCCAGCAGTGAAGCAGGCCCACGTGGGAATTCACCCCTCCACTTT. Protein product: CASSEAGPRGNSPLHF. Full variable domain (rest looked up from reference TRBV2 and TRBJ1-6): EPEVTQTPSHQVTQMGQEVILRCVPISNHLYFYWYRQILGQKVEFLVSFYNNEISEKSEIFDDQFSVERPDGSNFTLKIRSTKLEDSAMYFCASSEAGPRGNSPLHFGNGTRLTVT.

The chain joins TRBV5-1 to TRBJ1-2; TRBD1 is a possible D gene (6 bases). CDR3 length: 13 residues. Per the germline V gene, CDR1 is SGHRS and CDR2 is YFSETQ. V lost 7 bases to trimming and J lost 5 bases, with 15 bases between them. The CDR3 loop reads CASHQTGWYGYTF. CDR3 DNA sequence: TGCGCCAGCCATCAGACAGGATGGTATGGCTACACCTTC. The complete variable domain, with remaining parts taken from reference TRBV5-1 and TRBJ1-2, reads KAGVTQTPRYLIKTRGQQVTLSCSPISGHRSVSWYQQTPGQGLQFLFEYFSETQRNKGNFPGRFSGRQFSNSRSEMNVSTLELGDSALYLCASHQTGWYGYTFGSGTRLTVV.

The chain links TRBV5-1 to TRBJ1-1; a weak D match, TRBD1 (6 bases). The CDR3 contains 15 residues. Germline lookup yields CDR1 SGHRS and CDR2 YFSETQ. V was cut by 4 bases and J by 1 base, with 14 bases left in between. CDR3 in DNA: TGCGCCAGCAGCCCCTCGGGGGGGCGGAACACTGAAGCTTTCTTT. Translated: CASSPSGGRNTEAFF.

The chain has TRBV6-1 and TRBJ2-5; weak D call: TRBD1 (6 bases). This CDR3 is built from 14 residues. The ends were cut back, 8 bases at V and 5 bases at J, with 18 bases in the middle. Per the germline V gene, CDR1 is MNHNS and CDR2 is SASEGT. The CDR3 bases are TGTGCCAGCCGAAAAAGGGGGAATTTCGAGACCCAGTACTTC. Amino acids: CASRKRGNFETQYF.

The chain couples TRBV29-1 to TRBJ1-2; 7 nucleotides agree with TRBD1. The CDR3 runs to 12 residues. The J segment lost 4 bases and the V segment lost 6 bases, leaving 5 bases of the junction unmatched. Germline assignment: CDR1 SQVTM and CDR2 ANQGSEA. CDR3 sequence: CSVGDRVYGYTF. DNA for the CDR3: TGCAGCGTCGGAGACAGGGTCTATGGCTACACCTTC.